One sample yielded the 18 T cell receptor beta chains listed below, sequenced in a study of response to subunit inactivated influenza vaccine. TCRdb called the RT-PCR reads again in MiXCR, with one record for every CDR3 protein. The sample carries about 570,000 distinct CDR3 sequences, 11% recorded once. The sample was also linked to a second study, of T cells expressing NK-cell markers. From that paper: The cDNA for TCR beta came from 5'RACE template switching with UMIs.

The sequences come from PBMCs from blood, collected on the day of vaccination. Every receptor here comes from a man aged 50-60 years who received an inactivated influenza vaccine.

In this sample, this clonotype turned up a few times. The chain uses TRBV28 and TRBJ2-1, with TRBD2 matching over 12 bases. The CDR3 contains 17 residues. The germline gives CDR1 MDHEN, CDR2 SYDVKM. V lost 6 bases, J lost 7 bases, and 13 bases stayed unmatched. The DNA for the CDR3 is TGTGCCAGCAGCCCAAACTCTCTAGCGGGAGGGGTGAATGAGCAGTTCTTC. Translating gives CASSPNSLAGGVNEQFF.

This clonotype was recorded a few times. The chain links TRBV7-9 to TRBJ2-7; the D is unclear. Looked up from germline, CDR1 is SEHNR and CDR2 is FQNEAQ (reference sequence). The CDR3 runs to 12 residues. Trimming removed 0 bases at V and 5 bases at J, with 5 bases between. CDR3 residues: CASSLAFNEQYF. In nucleotides, the CDR3 is TGTGCCAGCAGCTTAGCTTTCAACGAGCAGTACTTC.

This clonotype was seen more than once but under ten times. The chain combines TRBV5-1 with TRBJ2-1; D is ambiguous. This CDR3 is built from 14 residues. V was pared by 3 bases and J by 4 bases, with 11 bases between. Germline values: CDR1 SGHRS, CDR2 YFSETQ. The CDR3 region is CASSSPPVYNEQFF. DNA of the CDR3: TGCGCCAGCAGCTCCCCGCCCGTGTACAATGAGCAGTTCTTC. The entire variable domain, with the rest obtained from reference TRBV5-1 and TRBJ2-1, is as follows: KAGVTQTPRYLIKTRGQQVTLSCSPISGHRSVSWYQQTPGQGLQFLFEYFSETQRNKGNFPGRFSGRQFSNSRSEMNVSTLELGDSALYLCASSSPPVYNEQFFGPGTRLTVL.

The chain is built from TRBV4-3 and TRBJ2-1; TRBD2 agrees at 7 bases. V was clipped by 0 bases and J by 9 bases; unmatched bases: 5. This CDR3 has 14 amino acids. CDR1 LGHNA and CDR2 YSLEER come from the germline V gene. CDR3 in DNA: TGCGCCAGCAGCCAAGACCGGGGGAGGGGTGAGCAGTTCTTC. It yields the protein CASSQDRGRGEQFF.

This chain links TRBV10-3 with TRBJ2-7, with D possibly called TRBD1 or TRBD2 (5 bases each). Germline assignment: CDR1 ENHRY and CDR2 SYGVKD. CDR3 size: 15 residues. V shed 10 bases and J shed 2 bases, with 21 bases lying between them. The CDR3 nucleotides read TGTGCCACCCGGGACCTAGCACGAACAGCCTACGAGCAGTACTTC. It specifies CATRDLARTAYEQYF.

The J gene is TRBJ1-5, the V gene TRBV28; D ambiguous. V lost 2 bases, J lost 0 bases, and 8 bases lay in between. CDR1 and CDR2 (germline): MDHEN, SYDVKM. CDR3 length: 15 residues. CDR3 region: CASSLLGISNQPQHF. The DNA for the CDR3 is TGTGCCAGCAGTTTACTAGGTATTAGCAATCAGCCCCAGCATTTT.

The chain uses TRBV5-1 and TRBJ2-3, with D uncertain. V lost 0 bases and J 4 bases, leaving 6 bases between the germline ends. CDR1 is SGHRS and CDR2 is YFSETQ in the germline V gene. The CDR3 loop spans 13 amino acids. CDR3 residues: CASSLDFADTQYF. The DNA of the CDR3 is TGCGCCAGCAGCTTGGATTTCGCAGATACGCAGTATTTT.

This clonotype has ten or more counts. The gene calls are TRBV5-1 and TRBJ1-1; 7 bases agree with TRBD1. The CDR3 has 15 residues. After removal of 0 bases from V and 1 base from J, the junction contained 3 bases not matched to a gene. CDR1 SGHRS and CDR2 YFSETQ come from the germline V gene. The DNA of the CDR3 is TGCGCCAGCAGCTTGGAGGGACAGCGGAACACTGAAGCTTTCTTT. It encodes CASSLEGQRNTEAFF.

A few counts support this clonotype. This rearrangement joins TRBV12-3 or TRBV12-4 to TRBJ2-3; 13 bases line up with TRBD2. V shed 6 bases and J 5 bases; nucleotides not matched to a gene: 2. The CDR3 has 14 amino acids. The CDR3 DNA follows: TGTGCCAGCAGACTAGCGGGGGGGGGAGATACGCAGTATTTT. It yields the protein CASRLAGGGDTQYF.

The table lists this clonotype with a few counts. J is TRBJ2-5 and V is TRBV30; 7 bases are shared with TRBD2. The germline CDR1 and CDR2 sequences are GTSNPN and SVGIG (reference sequence). Losses at the gene ends were 3 bases for V and 5 bases for J; bases not matched to a gene: 9. This CDR3 spans 14 amino acids. The CDR3 DNA is TGTGCCTGGAGCACACGGGGAGGGGATGAGACCCAGTACTTC. It specifies CAWSTRGGDETQYF.

This clonotype was seen a handful of times. The chain uses TRBV5-1 and TRBJ2-7; tentatively, D is TRBD1 (6 bases). CDR3 length: 14 amino acids. Trimming cost V 4 bases and J 0 bases, with 11 bases left between them. CDR1 and CDR2 (germline): SGHRS, YFSETQ. The CDR3 DNA reads as TGCGCCAGCAGCCGCCGGGACAACTCCTACGAGCAGTACTTC. Protein: CASSRRDNSYEQYF.

There are many counts of this clonotype. This chain links TRBV20-1 with TRBJ1-2; 7 positions agree with TRBD1. In germline, CDR1 is DFQATT, CDR2 SNEGSKA (reference sequence). The CDR3 is made up of 14 amino acids. Trimming at V came to 5 bases and at J to 6 bases, leaving 12 bases not matched to a gene. CDR3 sequence reads: CSAAQGQQKNGYTF. In nucleotides, the CDR3 is TGCAGTGCTGCCCAGGGACAGCAGAAGAATGGCTACACCTTC.

This clonotype was picked up one time. A much larger clone is a single base away; this may be a read error. The chain has TRBV6-2 or TRBV6-3 and TRBJ2-3, with 10 bases fitting TRBD2. Germline CDR1 reads MNHEY; CDR2 reads SVGEGT. V gave up 6 bases and J gave up 4 bases; unmatched junction bases: 10. The CDR3 extends over 16 amino acids. The CDR3 DNA reads as TGTGCCAGCAGCATCGGACTAGCGGAAGCGGCAGATACGCAGTATTTT. Translated: CASSIGLAEAADTQYF.

V is TRBV12-3 or TRBV12-4 and J is TRBJ1-5, with 7 positions matching TRBD1. V shed 6 bases, J shed 0 bases, and the junction held 5 bases outside the gene matches. CDR3 size: 15 residues. CDR3 sequence reads: CASRMDRYSNQPQHF. CDR3 nucleotide sequence: TGTGCCAGCAGGATGGACAGGTATAGCAATCAGCCCCAGCATTTT.

The J gene is TRBJ2-4, the V gene TRBV20-1; no reliable D call. The ends were cut back, 6 bases at V and 0 bases at J, with 9 bases in the middle. The CDR3 spans 13 residues. Germline V gene lookup returns CDR1 DFQATT and CDR2 SNEGSKA (reference sequence). The CDR3 DNA reads TGCAGTGCAGCGAGTCGAGCCAAAAACATTCAGTACTTC. It yields the protein CSAASRAKNIQYF.

The rearrangement joins TRBV3-1 to TRBJ1-1, with unresolved D. The CDR3 extends over 13 amino acids. Germline CDR1 LGHDT, CDR2 YNNKEL (reference sequence). With 1 base removed from V and 8 bases from J, the gap between germline ends came to 11 bases. The CDR3, as DNA: TGTGCCAGCAGCCAAGTTAGGGCAGCCGAAGCTTTCTTT. It is translated as CASSQVRAAEAFF.

This clonotype was seen a few times. The rearrangement uses TRBV10-3 and TRBJ1-2, with 7 bases aligning to TRBD1. The CDR3 has 13 amino acids. Germline CDR1 and CDR2: ENHRY and SYGVKD. The V and J ends lost 5 bases and 8 bases, in that order; junction bases with no gene match: 8. The CDR3: CAISTTGQSGYTF. The CDR3 nucleotides read TGTGCCATCAGTACTACGGGACAGTCGGGCTACACCTTC.

This clonotype occurred a few times. V gene TRBV29-1 combines with J gene TRBJ2-7; 8 nucleotides match TRBD1. Germline CDR1 is SQVTM and CDR2 is ANQGSEA. The V segment lost 1 base and the J segment 2 bases; nucleotides outside the gene matches: 1. This CDR3 spans 13 amino acids. As DNA, the CDR3 is TGCAGCGTTGAAGTACAGGGGGCCTACGAGCAGTACTTC. Encoded protein: CSVEVQGAYEQYF.